This TCR beta chain was found in a study of CD8 T cells in Susac syndrome. The authors carried out high-throughput sequencing of TCR beta. They applied it to CD8+ and CD4+ T cells obtained from blood. V gave up 0 bases and J gave up 2 bases; unmatched junction bases: 12. This CDR3 has 18 residues. CDR1 LGHNA and CDR2 YSLEER come from the germline V gene. Note on this clonotype: What it recognizes is unknown.

An amount of RNA that ranged from about 0.45 to 1 ug was reverse transcribed with random hexamers. It was immunoSEQ multiplex PCR that amplified TCR beta CDR3 across 54 Vbeta and 13 Jbeta. TCRdb processed the immunoSEQ multiplex PCR reads anew with MiXCR; each CDR3 protein has one entry. The repertoire holds fewer than 350,000 distinct CDR3 sequences, with around 91% as singletons. Study-wide findings and caveats: The relatively small number of individuals in the TCR sequencing and HLA analysis was acknowledged by the study.

The clonotype comes from a human donor with multiple sclerosis. The specimen sequenced was CD8+ T cells from PBMCs. This chain joins TRBV4-3 and TRBJ2-5, with TRBD2 matching 7 bases. CDR3 sequence: CASSQDHGASGLQETQYF. The CDR3 nucleotides are TGCGCCAGCAGCCAAGATCACGGGGCTAGCGGATTACAAGAGACCCAGTACTTC.